This entry features one T cell receptor beta chain sequence. The authors' processing: Estimation of nucleated cell counts was performed using reference gene primer amplification. This table comes from immunoSEQ multiplex PCR, and its TCRdb copy is limited to in-frame clones, with some not included. For V, J and clone size, that table is used; D and trimming come from the DNA. The sample lists roughly 250,000 clones; around 83% were seen once. This CDR3 is 15 amino acids long. Germline-derived CDR1 and CDR2 are SNHLY and FYNNEI. V dropped 3 bases and J dropped 6 bases, with 15 bases sitting between them. The data were obtained in a study of blood T cell repertoires in COVID-19. In the study overall: Specimens from acute and convalescent COVID-19 originated in the United States, Italy and Spain. PBMCs, B-cell-depleted T cells, or T cells provided the cDNA or gDNA that made up the material.

The receptor was isolated from a woman aged 40-49 years who had recovered from COVID-19. The chain couples TRBV2 to TRBJ2-1, with a possible D match to TRBD1 (5 bases). The sample comprised peripheral blood. CDR3 nucleotides: TGTGCCAGCAGTGAGGGGCAGGGAATGGGCAATGAGCAGTTCTTC. It encodes CASSEGQGMGNEQFF.